Shown below are 20 T cell receptor beta chains from a single sample sequenced in a study of vaccination and CD4 T cells after COVID-19. Which antigens these TCRs recognize remains unknown. Indicated treatment: approximately nine-day PBMC culture with coronavirus spike peptide pools or control peptides (ViraFEST assay). With the Oncomine TCR Beta short-read assay, DNA from cultured CD4+ T cells was sequenced. One entry per CDR3 protein results from TCRdb running MiXCR on the PCR reads. The sample records fewer than 20,000 distinct CDR3 sequences, about 42% being singletons. Sample: cultured CD4+ T cells from blood. The receptor source for this set is a human donor with COVID-19.

This clonotype was seen only a few times. The rearrangement links TRBV7-2 to TRBJ1-1, with unresolved D. The CDR3 is 15 amino acids. V shed 1 base and J shed 7 bases, with 16 bases lying between them. From germline, CDR1 is SGHTA and CDR2 FQGNSA. The CDR3: CASSLGIGFGGEAFF. The CDR3 DNA is TGTGCCAGCAGCTTAGGTATTGGGTTCGGCGGTGAAGCTTTCTTT.

This clonotype was picked up one time. The chain recombines TRBV7-3 with TRBJ1-1, with D unclear. The germline V gene has CDR1 SGHTA and CDR2 FQGTGA. The V end lost 1 base, the J end lost 0 bases, and 9 bases lay between the germline ends. The CDR3 sequence is 15 residues long. CDR3 region: CASSLMPAMNTEAFF. CDR3 nucleotide sequence: TGTGCCAGCAGCTTAATGCCAGCGATGAACACTGAAGCTTTCTTT.

This clonotype appeared a few times. The chain links TRBV20-1 to TRBJ1-5; tentative D call: TRBD1 (6 bases). Germline values: CDR1 DFQATT, CDR2 SNEGSKA (reference sequence). Trimming took 8 bases from V and 4 from J, leaving 12 bases between them. This CDR3 has 12 amino acids. The CDR3 DNA is TGCAGTACCCAGGGGCGAAATCAGCCCCAGCATTTT. Protein sequence: CSTQGRNQPQHF.

The rearrangement joins TRBV12-3 or TRBV12-4 to TRBJ2-7; no clear D gene. Between the trimmed V and J ends, which lost 5 bases and 4 bases, there was a span of 15 bases. The CDR3 is 14 amino acids. CDR3 coding DNA: TGTGCCAGCAGTCCAGACCCCGCAGGATACGAGCAGTACTTC. It yields the protein CASSPDPAGYEQYF.

The gene calls are TRBV12-3 or TRBV12-4 and TRBJ1-6; possibly TRBD1 for D (5 bases). Trimming removed 6 bases at V and 16 bases at J, with 13 bases between. This CDR3 is 11 amino acids long. CDR3 in amino acids: CASSMRDRLHF. DNA of the CDR3: TGTGCCAGCAGCATGCGCGACAGACTCCACTTT.

This clonotype turned up a few times. This chain links TRBV19 with TRBJ1-3; 9 nucleotides align to TRBD1. The CDR3 consists of 14 residues. V trimming: 10 bases; J trimming: 0 bases; junction bases outside the gene matches: 4. Germline V gives CDR1 LNHDA, CDR2 SQIVND (reference sequence). CDR3 sequence (DNA): TGTGCCACGGGACAGGGAAGCTCTGGAAACACCATATATTTT. Encoded protein: CATGQGSSGNTIYF.

This chain uses TRBV12-3 or TRBV12-4 with TRBJ1-5, with D perhaps TRBD1 (6 bases). This CDR3 has 14 residues. The germline V and J ends were trimmed by 5 bases and 7 bases, with 15 bases remaining between them. CDR3 protein: CASSLGGEGQPQHF. CDR3 bases: TGTGCCAGCAGTCTAGGGGGGGAGGGGCAGCCCCAGCATTTT.

J is TRBJ2-3 and V is TRBV11-3, with D perhaps TRBD2 (7 bases). Trimming left V 7 bases short and J 3 bases short, with 14 bases between. The CDR3 spans 14 residues. Germline values: CDR1 SGHNT, CDR2 YENEEA. The CDR3 here is CASKGGVGTDTQYF. As DNA, the CDR3 is TGTGCCAGCAAAGGGGGGGTTGGGACAGATACGCAGTATTTT.

This clonotype was picked up one time. The gene calls are TRBV19 and TRBJ1-2; 7 positions match TRBD1. The CDR3 is 15 amino acids. V shed 5 bases, J shed 8 bases, and the junction held 14 bases outside the gene matches. Germline V gives CDR1 LNHDA, CDR2 SQIVND (reference sequence). The CDR3: CASSLPGQGVRGYTF. CDR3 DNA sequence: TGTGCCAGTAGTCTTCCTGGCCAGGGGGTGAGGGGCTACACCTTC.

The chain uses TRBV18 and TRBJ1-1; D unclear. This CDR3 is built from 14 residues. Looked up from germline, CDR1 is KGHSH and CDR2 is LQKENI. V was clipped by 2 bases and J by 5 bases, with 12 bases between them. The CDR3 DNA reads TGTGCCAGCTCACCAAAAGGGTCGGGAACTGAAGCTTTCTTT. The encoded protein is CASSPKGSGTEAFF.

V gene TRBV6-5 combines with J gene TRBJ1-2, with D unclear. CDR3 length: 14 residues. The germline V gene has CDR1 MNHEY and CDR2 SVGAGI. Trimming removed 4 bases from V and 1 base from J, with 10 bases in between. The CDR3 coding sequence is TGTGCCAGCAGTTTAGGGCAGTTTAACTATGGCTACACCTTC. This sequence encodes CASSLGQFNYGYTF.

This clonotype has just a few counts. V gene TRBV28 combines with J gene TRBJ2-7; D possibly uses TRBD1 or TRBD2 (7 bases each). This CDR3 has 12 residues. V lost 7 bases and J 7 bases, leaving 14 bases between the germline ends. Germline V gene lookup returns CDR1 MDHEN and CDR2 SYDVKM. CDR3 DNA sequence: TGTGCCAGCACCGCCAGGGGGGGGGAGCAGTACTTC. Protein product: CASTARGGEQYF.

The V call is TRBV20-1, the J call TRBJ2-3, with 7 positions matching TRBD2. Germline V gives CDR1 DFQATT, CDR2 SNEGSKA (reference sequence). The J segment lost 1 base and the V segment lost 5 bases, leaving 6 bases of the junction unmatched. The CDR3 spans 14 residues. The CDR3 region has the DNA TGCAGTGCTTCTCTGGCGGGGGGCACAGATACGCAGTATTTT. It yields the protein CSASLAGGTDTQYF.

This chain links TRBV5-1 with TRBJ2-5; 8 nucleotides line up with TRBD1. V was clipped by 0 bases and J by 5 bases; unmatched bases: 6. The CDR3 has 15 amino acids. Germline CDR1 reads SGHRS; CDR2 reads YFSETQ. The CDR3 loop is CASSLDGTGGETQYF. The CDR3 DNA reads as TGCGCCAGCAGCTTGGACGGGACAGGTGGCGAGACCCAGTACTTC.

In its sample, this clonotype was seen once. The chain is built from TRBV4-3 and TRBJ2-2; possibly TRBD1 for D (5 bases). This CDR3 contains 13 residues. Trimming took off 0 bases at V and 7 bases at J, with 6 bases between the two ends. The germline gives CDR1 LGHNA, CDR2 YSLEER. In DNA, the CDR3 is TGCGCCAGCAGCCAAGAAGGGGTCGGGGAGCTGTTTTTT. It codes for CASSQEGVGELFF.

This chain joins TRBV7-2 and TRBJ1-5; tentatively, D is TRBD1 (6 bases). The germline CDR1 and CDR2 sequences are SGHTA and FQGNSA. This CDR3 comprises 17 residues. With 1 base removed from V and 6 bases from J, the gap between germline ends came to 19 bases. The CDR3 coding sequence is TGTGCCAGCAGCTTAGAAGTCTGGGGGCGAACGAGTCAGCCCCAGCATTTT. Amino acids: CASSLEVWGRTSQPQHF.

This chain links TRBV6-5 with TRBJ2-2, with 14 bases matching TRBD2. The CDR3 contains 17 residues. Germline trimming cut 4 bases from V and 0 bases from J; bases unmatched to any gene: 1. The germline V gene has CDR1 MNHEY and CDR2 SVGAGI. CDR3 loop: CASSLTSGGANTGELFF. Here the CDR3 DNA reads TGTGCCAGCAGTTTGACTAGCGGGGGGGCGAACACCGGGGAGCTGTTTTTT.

The CDR3 spells CASRPWGEEGKNIQYF. As DNA, the CDR3 is TGTGCCAGCAGACCGTGGGGGGAAGAGGGCAAAAACATTCAGTACTTC. The gene calls are TRBV5-6 and TRBJ2-4; TRBD2 is a possible D gene (6 bases). Germline lookup yields CDR1 SGHDT and CDR2 YYEEEE. The length of the CDR3 is 16 residues. The V end was cut by 5 bases, the J end by 3 bases, with 18 bases between.

This clonotype came up a few times. This sequence joins TRBV6-4 and TRBJ2-3; D may match TRBD1 or TRBD2 (5 bases each). This CDR3 region has 14 residues. V was pared by 6 bases and J by 2 bases, with 12 bases between. The germline gives CDR1 MRHNA, CDR2 SNTAGT. This CDR3 is CASSLGDLTDTQYF. For the CDR3, the DNA is TGTGCCAGCAGCCTGGGGGATCTCACAGATACGCAGTATTTT.

In DNA form, the CDR3 reads TGTGCCAGCAGTTACGGTGGTAGGAGCGGGGGGGCGGAGACCCAGTACTTC. It specifies CASSYGGRSGGAETQYF. V is TRBV6-5 and J is TRBJ2-5, with 10 nucleotides matching TRBD2. Germline V gene data show CDR1 as MNHEY and CDR2 as SVGAGI. CDR3 size: 17 residues. V dropped 2 bases and J dropped 5; count of bases not matched to a gene: 11.